Below are 6 T cell receptor beta chains sequenced from a single sample in a study of T cell responses to AZD1222 COVID-19 vaccine (dated by TCRdb to the early 2020s). The intended sense of this specimen's time point label: baseline before first vaccination. Reading the label with the study, this specimen's treatment or condition is: meningococcal conjugate vaccine given as trial control. Library method: the immunoSEQ multiplex PCR assay. This is the immuneACCESS table as TCRdb keeps it, with only in-frame sequences that have V and J called. A part of the clones is gone; compared with another copy, unresolved V genes explain less than half, and the rest is unexplained. The sample table shows some 200,000 clones, and 85% to 95% are seen once. The top ten hold roughly 1% of the sample. The sequencing used peripheral blood, collected on day 0 of MenACWY control vaccination. These receptors were obtained from an adult in good health.

The V call is TRBV5-1, the J call TRBJ1-1; TRBD1 might be the D (6 bases). CDR3 size: 15 residues. V was pared by 4 bases and J by 4 bases, with 17 bases between. The germline V gene encodes CDR1 SGHRS and CDR2 YFSETQ. The CDR3 protein is CASSPGGAGITEAFF. CDR3 sequence (DNA): TGCGCCAGCAGCCCGGGGGGGGCGGGGATCACTGAAGCTTTCTTT.

The V gene is TRBV19, the J gene TRBJ1-3, with 7 bases identical to TRBD1. This CDR3 has 15 residues. The V gene's germline CDR1 is LNHDA and CDR2 SQIVND (reference sequence). Trimming cost V 6 bases and J 4 bases; bases outside gene matches: 9. The CDR3: CASRDAGTAGNTIYF. For the CDR3, the DNA is TGTGCCAGTAGGGACGCCGGGACAGCGGGAAACACCATATATTTT.

This chain connects TRBV30 to TRBJ1-6, with unresolved D. The CDR3 is 16 amino acids. V was pared by 3 bases and J by 5 bases, with 17 bases between. Germline-derived CDR1 and CDR2 are GTSNPN and SVGIG (reference sequence). The CDR3 loop is CAWRRKGTKDNSPLHF. CDR3 bases: TGTGCCTGGAGGCGGAAGGGAACTAAGGATAATTCACCCCTCCACTTT.

The rearrangement joins TRBV30 to TRBJ1-1; 8 positions match TRBD1. CDR3 length equals 17 residues. V shed 2 bases, J shed 1 base, and the junction held 12 bases outside the gene matches. Germline lookup yields CDR1 GTSNPN and CDR2 SVGIG (reference sequence). The CDR3 DNA follows: TGTGCCTGGAGTCAACTGACAGGGGCCAAGGGGAACACTGAAGCTTTCTTT. Translated: CAWSQLTGAKGNTEAFF.

The V and J genes are TRBV7-9 and TRBJ2-2, with 9 bases matching TRBD1. Losses at the gene ends were 5 bases for V and 6 bases for J; bases not matched to a gene: 10. This CDR3 is built from 16 residues. The germline gives CDR1 SEHNR, CDR2 FQNEAQ (reference sequence). CDR3 bases: TGTGCCAGCAGCCGCAGGACAGGGGTCGGGGCCGGGGAGCTGTTTTTT. Its translation: CASSRRTGVGAGELFF.

The V call is TRBV7-8, the J call TRBJ2-1; 10 bases are a match to TRBD1. The CDR3 has 19 amino acids. Germline V gives CDR1 SGHVS, CDR2 FQNEAQ. J gave up 2 bases and V 3 bases, and 13 bases lay outside the gene matches. The CDR3 sequence: CASSFQTGGAKATYNEQFF. As DNA, the CDR3 is TGTGCCAGCAGCTTCCAGACAGGGGGCGCAAAGGCTACCTACAATGAGCAGTTCTTC.